The entry that follows covers one TCR beta chain sequence. The antigen is not known. The data were taken from a study of T cells in Graves' hyperthyroidism and ophthalmopathy. General study results and limits: Most clonotypes that expanded in the thyroid above 0.001 also showed up in blood. Ophthalmopathy and stable hyperthyroidism were told apart by a 13 V-J model.

The CDR3 extends over 15 amino acids. Germline V lookup: CDR1 SGHAT, CDR2 FQNNGV. Trimming left V 0 bases short and J 1 base short, with 10 bases between. Using RNA transcripts as the source, TCR beta CDR3 regions were amplified. In the first-round RT-PCR of the TCR CDR3, the HTBI primer set was used. TCRdb recomputed calls from the multiplex PCR reads with MiXCR, one row per CDR3 protein. In the table there are roughly 500,000 distinct CDR3 sequences, less than 25% of which are singletons. Diagnosis rested on symptoms, serum thyroxine and TRAb, thyroid ultrasound, and orbital computed tomography. The rearrangement links TRBV11-2 to TRBJ2-7; D could derive from TRBD1 or TRBD2 (6 bases each). The sequencing sample was made of blood. This receptor was identified in a woman in her thirties with Graves' ophthalmopathy. Here the CDR3 DNA reads TGTGCCAGCAGCTTAGATCCGGGGGCGTCCTACGAGCAGTACTTC. Its protein product is CASSLDPGASYEQYF.